This T cell receptor (beta chain) was captured by sequencing in a study of cytomegalovirus exposure and HLA in healthy donors. Study overall: When 398 donors were genotyped, roughly 78% of them were found to fall in the Caucasian-associated ancestry cluster. Study-wide results and caveats: It was confirmed in vitro that a few of the CMV-associated chains were specific for CMV antigens.

The PCR had 60 Vbeta and 13 Jbeta primers. Assay used: immunoSEQ multiplex PCR; TCRdb lists only in-frame clones, some missing. The repertoire consists of about 130,000 clones, with around 81% occurring once and the leading ten covering around 1.8%. This CDR3 is built from 15 residues. Germline CDR1 reads SGDLS; CDR2 reads YYNGEE. Trimming cost V 3 bases and J 0 bases; bases outside gene matches: 3. This clone was counted a few times. Its specificity is not known. The sample was PBMCs. The clonotype originates from a woman aged 45 to 65 in good health and CMV-seronegative. This chain links TRBV9 with TRBJ2-3; 8 bases fit TRBD1. CDR3 nucleotide sequence: TGTGCCAGCAGCGCACGGACAGGGAGCACAGATACGCAGTATTTT. It translates to CASSARTGSTDTQYF.